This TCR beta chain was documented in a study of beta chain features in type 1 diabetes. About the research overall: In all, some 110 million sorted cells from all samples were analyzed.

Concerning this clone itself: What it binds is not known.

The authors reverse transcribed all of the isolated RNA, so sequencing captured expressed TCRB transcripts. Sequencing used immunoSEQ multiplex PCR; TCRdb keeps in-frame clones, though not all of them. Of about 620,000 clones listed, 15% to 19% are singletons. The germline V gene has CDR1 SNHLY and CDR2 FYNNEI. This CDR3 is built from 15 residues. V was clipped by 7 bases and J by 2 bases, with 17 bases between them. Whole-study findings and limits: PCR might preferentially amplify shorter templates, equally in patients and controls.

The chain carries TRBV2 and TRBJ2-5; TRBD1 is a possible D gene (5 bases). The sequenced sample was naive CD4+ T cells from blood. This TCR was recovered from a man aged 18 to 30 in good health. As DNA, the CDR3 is TGTGCCAGCAAGTCCGATGGGGCAGGGCAAGAGACCCAGTACTTC. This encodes CASKSDGAGQETQYF.